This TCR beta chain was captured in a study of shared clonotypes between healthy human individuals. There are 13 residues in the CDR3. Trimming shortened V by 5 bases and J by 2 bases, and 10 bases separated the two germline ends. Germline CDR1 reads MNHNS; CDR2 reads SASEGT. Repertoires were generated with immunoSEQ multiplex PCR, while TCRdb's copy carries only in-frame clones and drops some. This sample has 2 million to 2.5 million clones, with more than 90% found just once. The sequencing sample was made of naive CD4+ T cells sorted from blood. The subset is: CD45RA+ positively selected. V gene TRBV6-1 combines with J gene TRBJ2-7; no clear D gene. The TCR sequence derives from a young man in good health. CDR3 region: CASSSYAPYEQYF. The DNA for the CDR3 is TGTGCCAGCAGTTCCTATGCCCCCTACGAGCAGTACTTC.